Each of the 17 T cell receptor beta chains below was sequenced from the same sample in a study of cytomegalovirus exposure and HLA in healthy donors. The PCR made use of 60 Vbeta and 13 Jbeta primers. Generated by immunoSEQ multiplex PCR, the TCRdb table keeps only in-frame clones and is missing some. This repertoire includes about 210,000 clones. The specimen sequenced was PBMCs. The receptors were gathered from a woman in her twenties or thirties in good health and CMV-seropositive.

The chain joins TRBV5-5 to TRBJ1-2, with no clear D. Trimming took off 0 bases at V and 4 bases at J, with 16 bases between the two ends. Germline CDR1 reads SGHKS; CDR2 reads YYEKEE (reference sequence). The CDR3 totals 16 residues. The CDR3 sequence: CASSLGIGEDGYGYTF. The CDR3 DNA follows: TGTGCCAGCAGCTTGGGGATTGGCGAGGATGGCTATGGCTACACCTTC.

The CDR3 spells CASSEEAASYNEQFF. In nucleotides, the CDR3 is TGTGCCAGCAGTGAAGAGGCGGCCTCCTACAATGAGCAGTTCTTC. This chain links TRBV6-1 with TRBJ2-1; no definite D call. This CDR3 spans 15 amino acids. With 1 base removed from V and 0 bases from J, the gap between germline ends came to 7 bases. Germline V gives CDR1 MNHNS, CDR2 SASEGT.

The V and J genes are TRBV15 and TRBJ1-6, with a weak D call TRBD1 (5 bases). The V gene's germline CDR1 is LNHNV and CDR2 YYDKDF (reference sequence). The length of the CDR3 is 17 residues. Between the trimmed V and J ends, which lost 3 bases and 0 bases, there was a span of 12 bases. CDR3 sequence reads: CATSRRQLSSYNSPLHF. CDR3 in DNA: TGTGCCACCAGCAGGCGACAGCTCTCCTCCTATAATTCACCCCTCCACTTT.

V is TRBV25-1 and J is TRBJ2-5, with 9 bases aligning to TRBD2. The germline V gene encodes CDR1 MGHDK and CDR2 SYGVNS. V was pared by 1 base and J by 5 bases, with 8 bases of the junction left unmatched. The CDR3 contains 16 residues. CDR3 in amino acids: CASSEFLRAGGETQYF. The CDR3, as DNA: TGTGCCAGCAGTGAATTCCTCCGGGCGGGAGGGGAGACCCAGTACTTC.

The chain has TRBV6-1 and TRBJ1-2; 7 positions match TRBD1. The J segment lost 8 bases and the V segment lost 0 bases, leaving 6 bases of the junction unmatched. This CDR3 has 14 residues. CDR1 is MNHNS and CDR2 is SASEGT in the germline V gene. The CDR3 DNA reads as TGTGCCAGCAGTGAAGCCGGAGGGGGCTTGGGCTACACCTTC. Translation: CASSEAGGGLGYTF.

This CDR3 is CASNEGLTEAFF. The DNA of the CDR3 is TGCGCCAGCAATGAGGGCCTCACTGAAGCTTTCTTT. This chain joins TRBV4-1 and TRBJ1-1; D not resolved. The CDR3 contains 12 residues. The germline V gene has CDR1 MGHRA and CDR2 YSYEKL. The ends were cut back, 7 bases at V and 4 bases at J, with 10 bases in the middle.

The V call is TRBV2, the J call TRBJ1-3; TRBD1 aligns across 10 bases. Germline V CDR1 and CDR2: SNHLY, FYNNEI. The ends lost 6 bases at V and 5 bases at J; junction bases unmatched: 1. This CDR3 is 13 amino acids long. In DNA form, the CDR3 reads TGTGCCAGCAGGGGACAGGGGAGAAACACCATATATTTT. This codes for CASRGQGRNTIYF.

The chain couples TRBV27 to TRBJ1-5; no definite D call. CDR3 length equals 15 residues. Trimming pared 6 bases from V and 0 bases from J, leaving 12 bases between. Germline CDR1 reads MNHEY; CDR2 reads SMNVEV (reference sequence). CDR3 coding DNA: TGTGCCAGCAGCCGTACCGGGTATAGCAATCAGCCCCAGCATTTT. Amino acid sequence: CASSRTGYSNQPQHF.

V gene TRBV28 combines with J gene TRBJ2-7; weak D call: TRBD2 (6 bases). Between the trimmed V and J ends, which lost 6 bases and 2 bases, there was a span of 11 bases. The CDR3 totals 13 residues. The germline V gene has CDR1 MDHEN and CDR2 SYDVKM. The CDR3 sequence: CASRPSAAYEQYF. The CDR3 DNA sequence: TGTGCCAGCAGGCCTAGCGCAGCCTACGAGCAGTACTTC. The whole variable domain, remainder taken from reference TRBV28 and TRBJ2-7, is DVKVTQSSRYLVKRTGEKVFLECVQDMDHENMFWYRQDPGLGLRLIYFSYDVKMKEKGDIPEGYSVSREKKERFSLILESASTNQTSMYLCASRPSAAYEQYFGPGTRLTVT.

This CDR3 reads CASSYSGTGGYNEQFF. The CDR3 bases are TGTGCCAGCAGTTACTCGGGGACAGGGGGTTACAATGAGCAGTTCTTC. The chain joins TRBV6-5 to TRBJ2-1; the match to TRBD1 covers 11 bases. V shed 0 bases and J 4 bases; nucleotides not matched to a gene: 2. This CDR3 has 16 residues. CDR1 is MNHEY, CDR2 SVGAGI, per germline.

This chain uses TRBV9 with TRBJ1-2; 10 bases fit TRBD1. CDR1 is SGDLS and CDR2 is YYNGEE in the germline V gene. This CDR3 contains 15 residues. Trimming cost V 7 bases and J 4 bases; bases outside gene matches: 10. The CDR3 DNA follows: TGTGCCAGCTCCCTGAATGGACAGGGGGGCTATGGCTACACCTTC. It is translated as CASSLNGQGGYGYTF.

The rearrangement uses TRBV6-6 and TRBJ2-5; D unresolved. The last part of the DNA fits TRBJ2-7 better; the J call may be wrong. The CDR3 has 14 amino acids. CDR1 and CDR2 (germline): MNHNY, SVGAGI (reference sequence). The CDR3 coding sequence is TGTGCCAGCAGTTACACCATTAGGGACTACGAGCAGTACTTC. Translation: CASSYTIRDYEQYF.

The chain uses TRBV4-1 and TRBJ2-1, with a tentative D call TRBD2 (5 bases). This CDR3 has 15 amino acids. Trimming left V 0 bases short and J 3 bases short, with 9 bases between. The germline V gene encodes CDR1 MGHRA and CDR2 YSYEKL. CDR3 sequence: CASSQDLTSYNEQFF. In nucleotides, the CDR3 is TGCGCCAGCAGCCAAGACCTCACTAGCTACAATGAGCAGTTCTTC.

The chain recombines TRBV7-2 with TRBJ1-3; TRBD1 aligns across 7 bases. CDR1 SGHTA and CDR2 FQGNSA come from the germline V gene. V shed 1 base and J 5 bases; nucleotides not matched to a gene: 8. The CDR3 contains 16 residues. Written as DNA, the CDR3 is TGTGCCAGCAGCTTAGTATCCGGGACAGCCAGAAACACCATATATTTT. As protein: CASSLVSGTARNTIYF.

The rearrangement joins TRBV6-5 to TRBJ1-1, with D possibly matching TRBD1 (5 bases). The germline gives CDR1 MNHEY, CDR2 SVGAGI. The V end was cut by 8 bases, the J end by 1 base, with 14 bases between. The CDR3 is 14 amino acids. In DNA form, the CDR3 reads TGTGCCAGCTACCGGGGGGTGGCGAACACTGAAGCTTTCTTT. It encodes CASYRGVANTEAFF.

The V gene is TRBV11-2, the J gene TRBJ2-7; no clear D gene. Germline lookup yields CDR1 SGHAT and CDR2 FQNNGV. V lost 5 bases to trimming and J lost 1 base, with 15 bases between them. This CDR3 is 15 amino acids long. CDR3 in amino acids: CASSVLHAQSYEQYF. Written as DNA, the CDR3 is TGTGCCAGCAGCGTACTCCACGCGCAATCCTACGAGCAGTACTTC.

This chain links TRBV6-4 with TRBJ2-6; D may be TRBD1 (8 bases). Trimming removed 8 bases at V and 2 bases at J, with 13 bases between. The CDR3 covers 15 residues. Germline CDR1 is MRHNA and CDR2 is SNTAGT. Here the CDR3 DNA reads TGTGCCAGCTCTACAGGGGGGGCTGGGGCCAACGTCCTGACTTTC. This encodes CASSTGGAGANVLTF.